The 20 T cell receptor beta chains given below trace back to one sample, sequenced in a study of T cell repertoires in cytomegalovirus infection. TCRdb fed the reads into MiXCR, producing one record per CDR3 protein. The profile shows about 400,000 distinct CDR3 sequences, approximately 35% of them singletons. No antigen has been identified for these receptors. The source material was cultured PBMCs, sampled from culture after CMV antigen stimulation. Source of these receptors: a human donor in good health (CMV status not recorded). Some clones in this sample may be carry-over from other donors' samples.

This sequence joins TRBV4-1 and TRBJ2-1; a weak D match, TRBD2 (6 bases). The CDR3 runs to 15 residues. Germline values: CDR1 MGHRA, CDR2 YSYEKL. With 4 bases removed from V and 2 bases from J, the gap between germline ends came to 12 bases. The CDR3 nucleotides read TGCGCCAGCAGCCCTATTGGGACTGCCTACAATGAGCAGTTCTTC. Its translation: CASSPIGTAYNEQFF.

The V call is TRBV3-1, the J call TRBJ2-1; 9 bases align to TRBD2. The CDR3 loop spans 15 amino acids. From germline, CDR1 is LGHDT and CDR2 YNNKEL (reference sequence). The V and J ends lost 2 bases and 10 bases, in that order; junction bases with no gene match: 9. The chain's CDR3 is CASSQTSGPRTEQFF. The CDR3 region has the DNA TGTGCCAGCAGCCAAACTAGCGGGCCACGCACCGAGCAGTTCTTC.

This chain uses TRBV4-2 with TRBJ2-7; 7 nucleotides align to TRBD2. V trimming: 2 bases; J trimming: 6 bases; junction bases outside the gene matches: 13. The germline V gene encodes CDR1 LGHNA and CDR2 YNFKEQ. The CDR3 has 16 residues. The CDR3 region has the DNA TGTGCCAGCAGCCAACCTGAGGGCAGCGGGATGACCGAGCAGTACTTC. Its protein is CASSQPEGSGMTEQYF.

CDR3 DNA: TGTGCCAGCAGCCACCAGGAGGGGGGGGCTCGGAGCTCCTACGAGCAGTACGTC. Its translation: CASSHQEGGARSSYEQYV. This sequence joins TRBV6-2 or TRBV6-3 and TRBJ2-7; a possible D gene is TRBD2 (7 bases). CDR1 is MNHEY and CDR2 is SVGEGT in the germline V gene. CDR3 length: 18 residues. V dropped 6 bases and J dropped 0 bases, with 24 bases sitting between them.

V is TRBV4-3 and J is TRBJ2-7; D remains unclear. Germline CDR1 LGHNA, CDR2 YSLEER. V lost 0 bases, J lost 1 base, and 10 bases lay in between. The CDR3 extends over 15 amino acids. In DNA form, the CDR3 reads TGCGCCAGCAGCCAAGAACTGAGCTCATCCTACGAGCAGTACGTC. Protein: CASSQELSSSYEQYV.

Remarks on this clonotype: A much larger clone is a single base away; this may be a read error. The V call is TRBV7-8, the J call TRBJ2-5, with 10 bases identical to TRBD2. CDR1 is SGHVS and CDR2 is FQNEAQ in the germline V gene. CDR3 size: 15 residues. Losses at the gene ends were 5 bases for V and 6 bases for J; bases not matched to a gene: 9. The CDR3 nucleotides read TGTGCCAGCAGCATCCTGACTAGCGGGCCTCAGACCCAGTACTTC. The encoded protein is CASSILTSGPQTQYF.

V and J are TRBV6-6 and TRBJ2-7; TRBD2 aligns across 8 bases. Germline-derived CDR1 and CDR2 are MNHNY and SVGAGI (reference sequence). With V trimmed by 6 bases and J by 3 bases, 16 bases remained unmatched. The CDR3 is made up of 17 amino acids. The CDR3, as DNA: TGTGCCAGCAGGGGCACTCAGGACAGCGGGAGATACTACGAGCAGTACGTC. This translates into CASRGTQDSGRYYEQYV.

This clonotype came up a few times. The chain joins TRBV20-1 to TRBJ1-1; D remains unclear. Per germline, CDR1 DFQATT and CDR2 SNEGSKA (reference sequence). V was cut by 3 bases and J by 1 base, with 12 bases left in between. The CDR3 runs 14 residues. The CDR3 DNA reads TGCAGTGCTAGGGCGTCTTTAGGGAACACTGAAGCTTTCTTT. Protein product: CSARASLGNTEAFF.

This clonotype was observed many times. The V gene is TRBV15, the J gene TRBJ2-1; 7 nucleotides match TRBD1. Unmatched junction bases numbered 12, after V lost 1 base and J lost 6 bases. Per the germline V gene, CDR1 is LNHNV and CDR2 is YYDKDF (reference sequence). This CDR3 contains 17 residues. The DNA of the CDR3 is TGTGCCACCAGCAGAGGACAGGGCGGCCACCGAAGCAATGAGCAGTTCTTC. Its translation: CATSRGQGGHRSNEQFF. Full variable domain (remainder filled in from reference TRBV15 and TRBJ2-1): DAMVIQNPRYQVTQFGKPVTLSCSQTLNHNVMYWYQQKSSQAPKLLFHYYDKDFNNEADTPDNFQSRRPNTSFCFLDIRSPGLGDTAMYLCATSRGQGGHRSNEQFFGPGTRLTVL.

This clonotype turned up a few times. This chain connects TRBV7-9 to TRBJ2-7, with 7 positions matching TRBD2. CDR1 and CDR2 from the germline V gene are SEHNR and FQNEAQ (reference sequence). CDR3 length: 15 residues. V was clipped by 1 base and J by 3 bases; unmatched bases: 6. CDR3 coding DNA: TGTGCCAGCAGCTTAGGTCTTACGGGAGGCTACGAGCAGTACTTC. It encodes CASSLGLTGGYEQYF.

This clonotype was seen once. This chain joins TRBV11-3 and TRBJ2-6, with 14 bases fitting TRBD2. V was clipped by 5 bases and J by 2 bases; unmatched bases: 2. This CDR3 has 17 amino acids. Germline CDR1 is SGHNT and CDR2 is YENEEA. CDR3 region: CASSVGLAGAGANVLTF. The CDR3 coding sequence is TGTGCCAGCAGCGTGGGACTAGCGGGAGCTGGGGCCAACGTCCTGACTTTC.

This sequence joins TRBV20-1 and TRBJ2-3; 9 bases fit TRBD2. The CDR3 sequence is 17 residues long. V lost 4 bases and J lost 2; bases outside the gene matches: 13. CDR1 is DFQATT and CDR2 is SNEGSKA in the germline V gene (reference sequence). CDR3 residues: CSATRTTSGRLTDTQYF. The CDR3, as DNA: TGCAGTGCTACCCGAACCACTAGCGGGCGACTCACAGATACGCAGTATTTT.

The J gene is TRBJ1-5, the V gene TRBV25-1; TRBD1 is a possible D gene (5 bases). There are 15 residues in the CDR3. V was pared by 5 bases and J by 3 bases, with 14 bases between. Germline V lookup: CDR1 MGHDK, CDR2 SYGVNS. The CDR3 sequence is CASSLGGSPNQPQHF. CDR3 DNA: TGTGCCAGCAGTCTCGGGGGATCACCCAATCAGCCCCAGCATTTT.

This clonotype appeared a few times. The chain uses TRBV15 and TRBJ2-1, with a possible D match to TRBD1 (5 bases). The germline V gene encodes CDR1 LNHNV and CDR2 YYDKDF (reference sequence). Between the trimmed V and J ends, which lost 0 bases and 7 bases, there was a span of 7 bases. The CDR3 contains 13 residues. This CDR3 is CATSRDRGNEQFF. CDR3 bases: TGTGCCACCAGCAGAGATAGGGGAAATGAGCAGTTCTTC.

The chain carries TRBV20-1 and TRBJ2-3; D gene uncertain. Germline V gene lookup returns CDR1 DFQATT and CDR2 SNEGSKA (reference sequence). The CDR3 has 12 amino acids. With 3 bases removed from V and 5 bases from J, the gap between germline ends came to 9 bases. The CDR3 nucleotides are TGCAGTGCTAGCCCCTCGCGAGATACGCAGTATTTT. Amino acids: CSASPSRDTQYF.

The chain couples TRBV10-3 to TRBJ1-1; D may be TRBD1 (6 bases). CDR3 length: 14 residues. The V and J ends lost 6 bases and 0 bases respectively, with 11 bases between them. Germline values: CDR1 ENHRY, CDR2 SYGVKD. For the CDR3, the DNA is TGTGCCATCAGACCAACAGGGCTGAACACTGAAGCTTTCTTT. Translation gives CAIRPTGLNTEAFF.

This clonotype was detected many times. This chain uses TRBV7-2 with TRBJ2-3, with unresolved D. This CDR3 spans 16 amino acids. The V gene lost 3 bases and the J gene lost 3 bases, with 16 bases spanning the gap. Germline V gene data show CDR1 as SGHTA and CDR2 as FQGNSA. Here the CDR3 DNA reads TGTGCCAGCAGCTTGGCTTCTGGCGCCGGAACAGATACGCAGTATTTT. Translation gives CASSLASGAGTDTQYF.

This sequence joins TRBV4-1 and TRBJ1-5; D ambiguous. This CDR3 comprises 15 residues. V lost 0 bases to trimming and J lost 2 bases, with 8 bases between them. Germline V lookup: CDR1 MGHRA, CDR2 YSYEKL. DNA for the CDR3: TGCGCCAGCAGCCAAGATCTTGGCCGCAATCAGCCCCAGCATTTT. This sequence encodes CASSQDLGRNQPQHF.

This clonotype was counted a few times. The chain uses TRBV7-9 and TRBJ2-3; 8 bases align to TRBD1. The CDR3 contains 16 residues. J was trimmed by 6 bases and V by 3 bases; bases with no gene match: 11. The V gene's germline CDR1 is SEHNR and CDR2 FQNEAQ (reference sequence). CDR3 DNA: TGTGCCAGCAGCTTTCAGCTGGGCAGGGGGCGGGATACGCAGTATTTT. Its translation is CASSFQLGRGRDTQYF.

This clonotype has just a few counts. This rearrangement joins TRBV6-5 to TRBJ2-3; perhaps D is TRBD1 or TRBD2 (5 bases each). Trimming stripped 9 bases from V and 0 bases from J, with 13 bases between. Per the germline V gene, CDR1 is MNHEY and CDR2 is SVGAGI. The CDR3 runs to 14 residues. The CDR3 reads CARRTGASTDTQYF. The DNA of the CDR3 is TGTGCCAGGAGGACTGGGGCTAGCACAGATACGCAGTATTTT.